The 28 T cell receptor beta chains below come from one sample, sequenced in a study of blood T cell repertoires in COVID-19. Generated by immunoSEQ multiplex PCR, the TCRdb table keeps only in-frame clones and is missing some. The table records about 38,000 clones, about 90% of them present only once. The specimen was peripheral blood. The receptors here all came from a man aged 55 to 69 with active or convalescent COVID-19.

This clone came up once. V and J are TRBV14 and TRBJ2-7; tentative D call: TRBD2 (6 bases). The V end lost 3 bases, the J end lost 2 bases, and 17 bases lay between the germline ends. CDR3 length: 16 residues. The germline V gene has CDR1 SGHDN and CDR2 FVKESK. The CDR3 reads CASSHETGTDPYEQYF. The CDR3 DNA reads as TGTGCCAGCAGCCATGAAACCGGGACTGACCCCTACGAGCAGTACTTC. Full variable domain (missing parts from reference TRBV14 and TRBJ2-7): EAGVTQFPSHSVIEKGQTVTLRCDPISGHDNLYWYRRVMGKEIKFLLHFVKESKQDESGMPNNRFLAERTGGTYSTLKVQPAELEDSGVYFCASSHETGTDPYEQYFGPGTRLTVT.

This clone was recorded only once. The chain carries TRBV15 and TRBJ2-7; unclear D gene. V was pared by 3 bases and J by 6 bases, with 9 bases between. This CDR3 spans 12 amino acids. CDR1 LNHNV and CDR2 YYDKDF come from the germline V gene (reference sequence). DNA for the CDR3: TGTGCCACCAGCAGCCCCCGGTCCGAGCAGTACTTC. Protein: CATSSPRSEQYF.

The chain employs TRBV5-5 and TRBJ1-5; 7 nucleotides line up with TRBD1. V trimming: 4 bases; J trimming: 5 bases; junction bases outside the gene matches: 12. The CDR3 contains 16 residues. The germline gives CDR1 SGHKS, CDR2 YYEKEE (reference sequence). The CDR3 sequence: CASSLDGTVIHQPQHF. The CDR3 coding sequence is TGTGCCAGCAGCCTGGATGGGACAGTAATACATCAGCCCCAGCATTTT.

The chain employs TRBV6-2 or TRBV6-3 and TRBJ2-7, with D perhaps matching TRBD1 (5 bases). V lost 6 bases, J lost 8 bases, and 11 bases lay in between. The germline V gene has CDR1 MNHEY and CDR2 SVGEGT. The CDR3 covers 11 residues. CDR3 loop: CASSPLDKQYF. The CDR3 DNA sequence: TGTGCCAGCAGCCCTTTGGACAAGCAGTACTTC.

The chain has TRBV2 and TRBJ1-4; no firm D call. V lost 5 bases and J lost 4, with 5 bases in between. This CDR3 is 12 amino acids long. Germline values: CDR1 SNHLY, CDR2 FYNNEI. CDR3 sequence: CASSPHNEKLFF. In DNA form, the CDR3 reads TGTGCCAGCAGTCCCCATAATGAAAAACTGTTTTTT. The entire variable domain, with the rest obtained from reference TRBV2 and TRBJ1-4, is as follows: EPEVTQTPSHQVTQMGQEVILRCVPISNHLYFYWYRQILGQKVEFLVSFYNNEISEKSEIFDDQFSVERPDGSNFTLKIRSTKLEDSAMYFCASSPHNEKLFFGSGTQLSVL.

This clone showed up just once. This chain joins TRBV29-1 and TRBJ2-1; 14 nucleotides agree with TRBD2. The CDR3 length is 15 residues. The germline CDR1 and CDR2 sequences are SQVTM and ANQGSEA. Trimming took 5 bases from V and 9 from J; bases not matched to a gene: 9. CDR3 bases: TGCAGCGTTCAACCGGGACTAGCGGGAGTGGTTGAGCAGTTCTTC. This codes for CSVQPGLAGVVEQFF.

The J gene is TRBJ2-2, the V gene TRBV3-1 (or the pseudogene TRBV3-2); D unclear. The CDR3 covers 13 residues. V was trimmed by 7 bases and J by 1 base, leaving 7 bases between them. Germline loops: CDR1 LGHDT, CDR2 YNNKEL (reference sequence). DNA of the CDR3: TGTGCCAGCACCCGCGGGAACACCGGGGAGCTGTTTTTT. Its translation is CASTRGNTGELFF.

The chain couples TRBV7-8 to TRBJ2-3, with D tentatively TRBD1 (6 bases). Germline V gene sequence: CDR1 SGHVS, CDR2 FQNEAQ. V was clipped by 6 bases and J by 6 bases, with 13 bases between them. This CDR3 contains 13 residues. CDR3 loop: CASRNRVVDTQYF. The CDR3 coding sequence is TGTGCCAGCAGAAACAGGGTTGTGGATACGCAGTATTTT.

The rearrangement joins TRBV5-4 to TRBJ1-2; D possibly corresponds to TRBD1 (6 bases). Germline V gene sequence: CDR1 SGHNT, CDR2 YYREEE (reference sequence). Between the trimmed V and J ends, which lost 4 bases and 2 bases, there was a span of 9 bases. The CDR3 is 13 amino acids. The CDR3 DNA follows: TGTGCCAGCAGCCTGGACAGCAACTATGGCTACACCTTC. Residues: CASSLDSNYGYTF.

The V call is TRBV7-6, the J call TRBJ2-6, with a tentative D call TRBD1 (6 bases). Between the trimmed V and J ends, which lost 5 bases and 0 bases, there was a span of 11 bases. The germline V gene encodes CDR1 SGHVS and CDR2 FNYEAQ. The CDR3 has 16 residues. The CDR3 DNA sequence: TGTGCCAGCAGCCTGGACAGAAGCTCTGGGGCCAACGTCCTGACTTTC. It is translated as CASSLDRSSGANVLTF.

This clone occurred a few times. The rearrangement uses TRBV10-3 and TRBJ2-7, with 10 bases fitting TRBD2. This CDR3 contains 15 residues. With 3 bases clipped from V and 1 base from J, the junction kept 3 bases outside the gene matches. Germline assignment: CDR1 ENHRY and CDR2 SYGVKD. The CDR3 DNA is TGTGCCATCAGTGACCCAGCGGGAGGGTCCTACGAGCAGTACTTC. Translation: CAISDPAGGSYEQYF.

The genes are TRBV7-2 and TRBJ2-7; 10 positions match TRBD2. The germline gives CDR1 SGHTA, CDR2 FQGNSA. This CDR3 is built from 14 residues. V was pared by 5 bases and J by 6 bases, with 7 bases of the junction left unmatched. The CDR3 loop is CASSIPAGGSEQYF. The CDR3 DNA reads TGTGCCAGCAGCATACCAGCGGGAGGGAGCGAGCAGTACTTC. The entire variable domain, with the rest obtained from reference TRBV7-2 and TRBJ2-7, is as follows: GAGVSQSPSNKVTEKGKDVELRCDPISGHTALYWYRQSLGQGLEFLIYFQGNSAPDKSGLPSDRFSAERTGGSVSTLTIQRTQQEDSAVYLCASSIPAGGSEQYFGPGTRLTVT.

The CDR3 spells CASSLLALRTGELFF. As DNA, the CDR3 is TGTGCCAGCAGTCTACTAGCCCTCCGCACCGGGGAGCTGTTTTTT. The rearrangement uses TRBV28 and TRBJ2-2, with a possible D match to TRBD2 (6 bases). Germline lookup yields CDR1 MDHEN and CDR2 SYDVKM. This CDR3 is built from 15 residues. V shed 5 bases and J shed 4 bases, with 14 bases lying between them.

This clone was observed once. The chain uses TRBV10-1 and TRBJ1-3, with no clear D. CDR1 is WNHNN, CDR2 SYGVQD, per germline (reference sequence). The CDR3 covers 15 residues. The V end lost 4 bases, the J end lost 2 bases, and 12 bases lay between the germline ends. DNA of the CDR3: TGCGCCAGCAGTGGGAAGCAGGTTACTGGAAACACCATATATTTT. It encodes CASSGKQVTGNTIYF.

Points on this clone: The sample carries other DNA sequences with the same CDR3. The chain carries TRBV28 and TRBJ1-3; no definite D call. CDR3 length: 12 residues. The V and J ends lost 6 bases and 0 bases respectively, with 3 bases between them. Germline CDR1 and CDR2: MDHEN and SYDVKM. CDR3 DNA: TGTGCCAGCAGGAGCTCTGGAAACACCATATATTTT. Protein product: CASRSSGNTIYF.

This chain links TRBV28 with TRBJ1-5, with 9 bases matching TRBD1. The CDR3 contains 15 residues. Unmatched junction bases numbered 9, after V lost 7 bases and J lost 5 bases. Germline V lookup: CDR1 MDHEN, CDR2 SYDVKM. The CDR3 is CASKTGGGPHQPQHF. The CDR3 DNA reads TGTGCCAGCAAAACAGGGGGCGGACCGCATCAGCCCCAGCATTTT.

The gene calls are TRBV19 and TRBJ2-1, with 12 bases identical to TRBD1. The trim removed 3 bases at V and 2 bases at J, leaving 11 bases unmatched. In germline, CDR1 is LNHDA, CDR2 SQIVND (reference sequence). CDR3 length: 19 amino acids. CDR3 residues: CASSIRGQGAIQTYNEQFF. CDR3 coding DNA: TGTGCCAGTAGTATTAGGGGACAGGGGGCAATACAAACCTACAATGAGCAGTTCTTC.

The rearrangement joins TRBV29-1 to TRBJ2-3, with 7 bases identical to TRBD1. CDR3 length equals 14 residues. V dropped 2 bases and J dropped 2; count of bases not matched to a gene: 4. The germline V gene encodes CDR1 SQVTM and CDR2 ANQGSEA. Here the CDR3 DNA reads TGCAGCGTTGAAAGCACAGGGGTCACAGATACGCAGTATTTT. Encoded protein: CSVESTGVTDTQYF.

CDR3 nucleotides: TGCAGCGGCAGGGGACGACTGAACACTGAAGCTTTCTTT. Translated: CSGRGRLNTEAFF. The gene calls are TRBV29-1 and TRBJ1-1, with a tentative D call TRBD1 (6 bases). V lost 7 bases to trimming and J lost 0 bases, with 12 bases between them. The CDR3 totals 13 residues. CDR1 and CDR2 (germline): SQVTM, ANQGSEA.

The chain recombines TRBV6-5 with TRBJ2-7; possible D gene TRBD1, 5 bases. This CDR3 comprises 11 residues. The V end lost 6 bases, the J end lost 5 bases, and 8 bases lay between the germline ends. Germline V CDR1 and CDR2: MNHEY, SVGAGI. The CDR3 protein is CASRIGDEQYF. CDR3 nucleotides: TGTGCCAGCAGGATAGGGGACGAGCAGTACTTC.

The chain links TRBV7-6 to TRBJ1-5; D is uncertain. The CDR3 runs to 13 residues. With 0 bases removed from V and 3 bases from J, the gap between germline ends came to 3 bases. The germline CDR1 and CDR2 sequences are SGHVS and FNYEAQ. CDR3 sequence reads: CASSLALNQPQHF. The CDR3 DNA sequence: TGTGCCAGCAGCTTAGCCCTCAATCAGCCCCAGCATTTT.

This clone has a handful of counts. Germline is not matched at one junction end, which may reflect a read error. As DNA, the CDR3 is TGTGCCAGCAGCTTTCGGGGGGAGAGATACGGGCAGTACTTC. Encoded protein: CASSFRGERYGQYF. The V gene is TRBV7-8, the J gene TRBJ2-7; 7 bases align to TRBD2. The CDR3 runs to 14 residues. The germline V gene encodes CDR1 SGHVS and CDR2 FQNEAQ.

J is TRBJ1-4 and V is TRBV5-4; perhaps TRBD1 as D (5 bases). V was trimmed by 4 bases and J by 6 bases, leaving 10 bases between them. This CDR3 comprises 13 residues. Germline loops: CDR1 SGHNT, CDR2 YYREEE (reference sequence). The DNA for the CDR3 is TGTGCCAGCAGCCATGCCAGGGATGAAAAACTGTTTTTT. Translation: CASSHARDEKLFF. The variable domain in full, completed from reference TRBV5-4 and TRBJ1-4, reads ETGVTQSPTHLIKTRGQQVTLRCSSQSGHNTVSWYQQALGQGPQFIFQYYREEENGRGNFPPRFSGLQFPNYSSELNVNALELDDSALYLCASSHARDEKLFFGSGTQLSVL.

This chain joins TRBV2 and TRBJ1-3, with D perhaps matching TRBD1 (5 bases). Germline lookup yields CDR1 SNHLY and CDR2 FYNNEI. The CDR3 has 16 residues. V gave up 8 bases and J gave up 3 bases, with 20 bases separating them. The CDR3 DNA reads TGTGCCAGCGTTGGTGACAGAACTATTCGTGGAAACACCATATATTTT. Amino acids: CASVGDRTIRGNTIYF. The full variable domain, in which reference TRBV2 and TRBJ1-3 provide the parts outside the CDR3, is EPEVTQTPSHQVTQMGQEVILRCVPISNHLYFYWYRQILGQKVEFLVSFYNNEISEKSEIFDDQFSVERPDGSNFTLKIRSTKLEDSAMYFCASVGDRTIRGNTIYFGEGSWLTVV.

This chain uses TRBV5-1 with TRBJ2-7; TRBD2 agrees at 13 bases. Trimming took 4 bases from V and 2 from J; bases not matched to a gene: 6. This CDR3 spans 16 amino acids. CDR1 is SGHRS and CDR2 is YFSETQ in the germline V gene. CDR3 residues: CASSTGTSGNTYEQYF. The CDR3 region has the DNA TGCGCCAGCAGCACGGGGACTAGCGGGAATACCTACGAGCAGTACTTC.

The chain couples TRBV25-1 to TRBJ1-3, with D possibly matching TRBD1 (5 bases). This CDR3 has 16 residues. Germline V gives CDR1 MGHDK, CDR2 SYGVNS. The germline V and J ends were trimmed by 1 base and 4 bases, with 14 bases remaining between them. CDR3 residues: CASSEWGSLSGNTIYF. CDR3 coding DNA: TGTGCCAGCAGTGAATGGGGCAGTTTATCGGGAAACACCATATATTTT. The full variable domain, its missing parts supplied by reference TRBV25-1 and TRBJ1-3, is EADIYQTPRYLVIGTGKKITLECSQTMGHDKMYWYQQDPGMELHLIHYSYGVNSTEKGDLSSESTVSRIRTEHFPLTLESARPSHTSQYLCASSEWGSLSGNTIYFGEGSWLTVV.

The chain uses TRBV28 and TRBJ2-3, with 10 bases identical to TRBD2. The CDR3 runs to 17 residues. V lost 5 bases to trimming and J lost 2 bases; unmatched junction nucleotides: 10. Germline V gene lookup returns CDR1 MDHEN and CDR2 SYDVKM. Here the CDR3 DNA reads TGTGCCAGCAGTATGGAACTAGCGGGGATTGCCACAGATACGCAGTATTTT. Its translation is CASSMELAGIATDTQYF.

The count of this clone is one. The CDR3: CASSGSRGVGEKLFF. The CDR3 DNA sequence: TGTGCCAGCAGTGGGAGTCGGGGGGTCGGTGAAAAACTGTTTTTT. The chain has TRBV5-6 and TRBJ1-4, with a possible D match to TRBD1 (5 bases). V shed 5 bases and J shed 7 bases, with 18 bases lying between them. CDR1 is SGHDT and CDR2 is YYEEEE in the germline V gene. The CDR3 is made up of 15 amino acids.